The next 15 T cell receptor beta chains were all read from a single sample in a study of human T cells and chemical hapten exposure. MiXCR, applied by TCRdb to the RACE reads, yields one record per CDR3 protein. The sample includes approximately 320,000 distinct CDR3 sequences, 5% to 6.5% of them seen just once. Time point described: pre-sensitization, week 0. Specified treatment: therapeutic diphenylcyclopropenone sensitization with weekly scalp DPC. The sequencing here drew on whole blood, taken in connection with sensitization to the hapten diphenylcyclopropenone (DPC). The receptor source for this set is a young woman with alopecia areata. Some clones in this sample may be carry-over from other donors' samples.

This clonotype was counted a few times. This chain joins TRBV7-2 and TRBJ2-3, with 8 nucleotides matching TRBD2. Trimming took 3 bases from V and 5 from J; bases not matched to a gene: 10. Germline V gene data show CDR1 as SGHTA and CDR2 as FQGNSA. There are 16 residues in the CDR3. CDR3 loop: CASSLTSSGLRDTQYF. DNA of the CDR3: TGTGCCAGCAGCTTGACGTCTAGCGGGTTACGAGATACGCAGTATTTT.

This clonotype was recorded at least ten times. The V and J genes are TRBV5-6 and TRBJ2-5; no firm D call. CDR1 SGHDT and CDR2 YYEEEE come from the germline V gene. The V end lost 2 bases, the J end lost 5 bases, and 10 bases lay between the germline ends. The CDR3 spans 13 residues. CDR3: CASSLEGRETQYF. The CDR3 nucleotides are TGTGCCAGCAGCTTAGAAGGTCGGGAGACCCAGTACTTC.

The V call is TRBV2, the J call TRBJ1-2, with D unclear. Deletions cut 8 bases from V and 1 base from J, with 17 bases between. CDR3 length: 15 residues. CDR1 SNHLY and CDR2 FYNNEI come from the germline V gene. The CDR3 nucleotides are TGTGCCAGCTGTTCTTTGGACCTCATTAACTATGGCTACACCTTC. Its protein product is CASCSLDLINYGYTF.

The chain links TRBV4-1 to TRBJ2-7, with 7 positions matching TRBD1. CDR1 and CDR2 (germline): MGHRA, YSYEKL. V lost 1 base and J lost 0; bases outside the gene matches: 3. CDR3 length: 15 amino acids. CDR3: CASSQVDRASYEQYF. In nucleotides, the CDR3 is TGCGCCAGCAGCCAAGTTGACAGGGCCTCCTACGAGCAGTACTTC.

This clonotype appeared many times. The V and J genes are TRBV10-3 and TRBJ2-3; no definite D call. Looked up from germline, CDR1 is ENHRY and CDR2 is SYGVKD. The CDR3 length is 14 residues. Trimming took 5 bases from V and 4 from J, leaving 13 bases between them. The CDR3 DNA reads TGTGCCATCAGTTCAGCGCTGGCATCAGATACGCAGTATTTT. Its translation: CAISSALASDTQYF.

This clonotype was recorded many times. The rearrangement uses TRBV30 and TRBJ1-4; D may be TRBD1 (5 bases). CDR3 length: 11 residues. In germline, CDR1 is GTSNPN, CDR2 SVGIG (reference sequence). Trimming left V 0 bases short and J 12 bases short, with 8 bases between. DNA of the CDR3: TGTGCCTGGAGTGTAGAAGGGGAACTGTTTTTT. Its translation: CAWSVEGELFF.

The chain links TRBV4-3 to TRBJ1-1; 7 nucleotides line up with TRBD1. CDR3 length: 13 amino acids. Germline V lookup: CDR1 LGHNA, CDR2 YSLEER. Trimming took 0 bases from V and 8 from J; bases not matched to a gene: 3. Here the CDR3 DNA reads TGCGCCAGCAGCCAAGATAAGGGACAGGAAGCTTTCTTT. It translates to CASSQDKGQEAFF.

J is TRBJ2-7 and V is TRBV12-3 or TRBV12-4; no clear D gene. CDR3 length: 14 residues. The ends were cut back, 3 bases at V and 3 bases at J, with 12 bases in the middle. CDR3 in DNA: TGTGCCAGCAGTTTCCGGAGTAGTGGCTACGAGCAGTACTTC. Residues: CASSFRSSGYEQYF.

This clonotype appeared once. The V call is TRBV24-1, the J call TRBJ2-5; 10 bases are shared with TRBD1. With 4 bases clipped from V and 1 base from J, the junction kept 5 bases outside the gene matches. This CDR3 region has 16 residues. From germline, CDR1 is KGHDR and CDR2 SFDVKD. The CDR3 bases are TGTGCCACCAGTGACCGCGACAGGGGGCCCCAAGAGACCCAGTACTTC. Residues: CATSDRDRGPQETQYF.

This clonotype was detected a few times. V usage is TRBV5-1 and J usage is TRBJ1-1; D gene unclear. Germline V CDR1 and CDR2: SGHRS, YFSETQ. The CDR3 extends over 13 amino acids. Trimming took 5 bases from V and 1 from J, leaving 9 bases between them. The CDR3 region has the DNA TGCGCCAGCAGATCGTCGCCGAACACTGAAGCTTTCTTT. Its translation is CASRSSPNTEAFF.

This clonotype turned up a few times. The V call is TRBV12-3 or TRBV12-4, the J call TRBJ1-5, with 10 bases that match TRBD1. The CDR3 runs to 15 residues. V lost 5 bases to trimming and J lost 7 bases; unmatched junction nucleotides: 8. The CDR3 sequence is CASSPGTGAEQPQHF. The CDR3 DNA reads as TGTGCCAGCAGTCCCGGGACAGGGGCTGAACAGCCCCAGCATTTT.

The rearrangement links TRBV7-2 to TRBJ1-5; D gene ambiguous. With 2 bases removed from V and 0 bases from J, the gap between germline ends came to 14 bases. Germline-derived CDR1 and CDR2 are SGHTA and FQGNSA. The CDR3 runs 17 residues. The CDR3 sequence is CASSLWSGAYSNQPQHF. In DNA form, the CDR3 reads TGTGCCAGCAGCTTATGGTCGGGAGCCTATAGCAATCAGCCCCAGCATTTT.

This clonotype was seen repeatedly, ten times or more. V usage is TRBV6-5 and J usage is TRBJ2-7; 7 bases line up with TRBD1. Germline values: CDR1 MNHEY, CDR2 SVGAGI. The ends lost 4 bases at V and 4 bases at J; junction bases unmatched: 4. The length of the CDR3 is 13 residues. Here the CDR3 DNA reads TGTGCCAGCAGTTTAGCGACAGGGTACGAGCAGTACTTC. Protein: CASSLATGYEQYF.

This chain joins TRBV5-4 and TRBJ1-6; TRBD1 aligns across 7 bases. CDR3 length: 17 amino acids. Germline CDR1 reads SGHNT; CDR2 reads YYREEE (reference sequence). After removal of 3 bases from V and 5 bases from J, the junction contained 11 bases not matched to a gene. CDR3 residues: CASSSRSGGWNNSPLHF. The CDR3 DNA is TGTGCCAGCAGCTCCAGGTCAGGGGGTTGGAATAATTCACCCCTCCACTTT.

The chain is built from TRBV6-2 or TRBV6-3 and TRBJ1-1, with 8 bases lining up with TRBD1. The V gene end was trimmed by 2 bases and the J gene end by 3 bases; junction bases not matched to a gene: 2. Germline V lookup: CDR1 MNHEY, CDR2 SVGEGT. The CDR3 has 14 amino acids. CDR3 DNA sequence: TGTGCCAGCAGTTACACAGGGGGGGACACTGAAGCTTTCTTT. It yields the protein CASSYTGGDTEAFF.